Listed below are T cell receptor beta chains from one sample, sequenced in a study of blood T cells in healthy people across ages. TCRdb re-analysed the 5' RACE reads in MiXCR, keeping a single row per CDR3 protein. Seen here are around 700,000 distinct CDR3 sequences, 20% to 25% observed once, and the top ten hold around 9.2%. In addition, the sample was reused for a study of T cells of mothers and their children.

Sequenced material: blood. The receptors stem from a boy younger than 18 in good health. Both conserved end residues are part of each CDR3. D genes are given only for firm matches.

>TRBV6-1|TRBJ2-7|TRBD1
CASTTDRVESYEQYF
>TRBV3-1|-|-
CASSQEAYRDYDYEQYF
>TRBV20-1|TRBJ2-1|TRBD2
CSAGTSGYNGQFF
>TRBV5-1|TRBJ2-5|TRBD2
CASRTSGSGETQYF
>TRBV2|TRBJ1-1|-
CASRVYTEAFF
>TRBV27|TRBJ1-6|TRBD1
CASSLGTAGTNSPLHF
>TRBV12-3/TRBV12-4|TRBJ1-6|-
CASSRGLGNSPLHF
>TRBV11-2|TRBJ2-3|TRBD2
CASSLQRGRTDTQYF
>TRBV5-6|TRBJ2-5|-
CASSQTPRTEKETQYF
>TRBV27|TRBJ2-1|-
CASSFSGDNEQFF
>TRBV7-7|TRBJ2-5|-
CASGAGPTETQYF
>TRBV20-1|TRBJ2-2|TRBD2
CSARSAGGNTGELFF
>TRBV29-1|TRBJ2-2|-
CSVEDHTGPGELFF
>TRBV28|TRBJ2-7|-
CASRCNPGPTSNPPYEQYF
>TRBV10-3|TRBJ2-7|TRBD1
CAISAVIGGQGVDEQYF
>TRBV20-1|TRBJ2-5|-
CSAIGRQETQYF
>TRBV6-5|TRBJ2-7|TRBD2
CASSYKGRGAFPYEQYF
>TRBV5-6|TRBJ2-1|-
CASSLFDEQFF
>TRBV3-1|TRBJ2-1|-
CASSQGRASYNEQFF
>TRBV29-1|TRBJ2-3|-
CSIDPALGGDTQYF
>TRBV9|TRBJ2-7|TRBD1
CASSVDETGSFEQYF
>TRBV5-6|TRBJ2-1|-
CASSPGTGISYNEQFF